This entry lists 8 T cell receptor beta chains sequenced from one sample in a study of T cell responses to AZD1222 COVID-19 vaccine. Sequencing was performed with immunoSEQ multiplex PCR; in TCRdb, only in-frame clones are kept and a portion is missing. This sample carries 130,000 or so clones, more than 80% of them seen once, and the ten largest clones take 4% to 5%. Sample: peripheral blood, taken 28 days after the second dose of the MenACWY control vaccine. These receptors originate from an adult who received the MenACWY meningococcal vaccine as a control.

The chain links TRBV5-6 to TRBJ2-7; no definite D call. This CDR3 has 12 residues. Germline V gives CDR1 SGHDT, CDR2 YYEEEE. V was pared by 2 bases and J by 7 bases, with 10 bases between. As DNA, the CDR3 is TGTGCCAGCAGCTTCGGCCAACTGGAGCAGTACGTC. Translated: CASSFGQLEQYV.

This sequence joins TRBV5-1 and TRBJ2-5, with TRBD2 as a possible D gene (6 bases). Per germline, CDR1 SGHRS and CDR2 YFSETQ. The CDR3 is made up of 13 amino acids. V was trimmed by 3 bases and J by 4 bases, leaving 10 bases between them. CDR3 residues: CASSWGTSETQYF. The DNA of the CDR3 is TGCGCCAGCAGCTGGGGGACTTCAGAGACCCAGTACTTC.

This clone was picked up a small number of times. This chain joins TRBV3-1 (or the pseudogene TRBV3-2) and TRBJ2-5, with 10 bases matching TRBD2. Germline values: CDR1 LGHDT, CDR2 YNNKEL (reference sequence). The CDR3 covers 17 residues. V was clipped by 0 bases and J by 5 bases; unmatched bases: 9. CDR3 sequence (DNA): TGTGCCAGCAGCCAAGATCAAGGGAGCGGGGGGGCGGAGACCCAGTACTTC. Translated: CASSQDQGSGGAETQYF.

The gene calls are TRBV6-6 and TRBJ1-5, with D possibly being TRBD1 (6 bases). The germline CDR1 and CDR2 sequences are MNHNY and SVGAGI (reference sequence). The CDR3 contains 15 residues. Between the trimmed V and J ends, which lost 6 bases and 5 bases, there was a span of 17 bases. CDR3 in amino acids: CASRGMDRSYQPQHF. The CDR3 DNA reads TGTGCCAGCAGGGGGATGGACAGAAGTTATCAGCCCCAGCATTTT.

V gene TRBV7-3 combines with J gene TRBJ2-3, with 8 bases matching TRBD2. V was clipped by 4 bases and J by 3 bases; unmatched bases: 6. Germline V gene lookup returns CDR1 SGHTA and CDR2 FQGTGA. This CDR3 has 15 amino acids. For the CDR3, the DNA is TGTGCCAGCAGCTCCAGCGGGGGTTGGACAGATACGCAGTATTTT. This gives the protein CASSSSGGWTDTQYF.

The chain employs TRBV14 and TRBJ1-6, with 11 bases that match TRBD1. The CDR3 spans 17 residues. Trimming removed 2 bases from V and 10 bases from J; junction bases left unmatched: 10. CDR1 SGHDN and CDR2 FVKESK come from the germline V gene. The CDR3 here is CASSQSLGQGAGSPLHF. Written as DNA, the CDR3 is TGTGCCAGCAGCCAATCTCTTGGACAGGGGGCAGGGTCACCCCTCCACTTT.

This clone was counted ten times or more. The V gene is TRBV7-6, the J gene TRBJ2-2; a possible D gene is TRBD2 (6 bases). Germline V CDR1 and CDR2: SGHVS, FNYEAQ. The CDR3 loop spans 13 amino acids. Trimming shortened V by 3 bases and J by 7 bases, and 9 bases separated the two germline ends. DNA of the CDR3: TGTGCCAGCAGCTTCGGAGGGCACGGGGAGCTGTTTTTT. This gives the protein CASSFGGHGELFF.

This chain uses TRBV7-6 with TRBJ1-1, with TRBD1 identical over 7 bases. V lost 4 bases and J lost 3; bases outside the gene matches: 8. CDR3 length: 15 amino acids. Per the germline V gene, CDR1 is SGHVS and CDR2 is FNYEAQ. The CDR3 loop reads CASSSLTGTDTEAFF. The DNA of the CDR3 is TGTGCCAGCAGCTCTCTGACAGGGACGGACACTGAAGCTTTCTTT.